What follows is one T cell receptor beta chain and its context. The identical CDR3 is also encoded by other nucleotide sequences in the sample. The sample originates from a study of blood T cell repertoires in COVID-19. On the study more broadly: The samples span acute and convalescent COVID-19 from the United States, Italy and Spain. Sources were T cells, B-cell-depleted T cells, or PBMCs; the material itself was cDNA or gDNA.

Per the study methods: Reference gene primer amplification gave nucleated cell count estimates. Method: immunoSEQ multiplex PCR; TCRdb's copy keeps in-frame clones and lacks some. D and trimming were read from the DNA, whereas the V and J calls and clone size are those reported in that table. Of 270,000 or so clones listed, around 86% are singletons. The V gene end was trimmed by 3 bases and the J gene end by 4 bases; junction bases not matched to a gene: 1. The germline V gene has CDR1 GTSNPN and CDR2 SVGIG (reference sequence). This CDR3 spans 13 amino acids. The clonotype comes from a woman aged 40 to 49 who had recovered from COVID-19. Sample: peripheral blood. The V and J genes are TRBV30 and TRBJ1-5; 9 bases fit TRBD1. The CDR3 here is CAWSGTGNQPQHF. In nucleotides, the CDR3 is TGTGCCTGGAGCGGGACAGGGAATCAGCCCCAGCATTTT.